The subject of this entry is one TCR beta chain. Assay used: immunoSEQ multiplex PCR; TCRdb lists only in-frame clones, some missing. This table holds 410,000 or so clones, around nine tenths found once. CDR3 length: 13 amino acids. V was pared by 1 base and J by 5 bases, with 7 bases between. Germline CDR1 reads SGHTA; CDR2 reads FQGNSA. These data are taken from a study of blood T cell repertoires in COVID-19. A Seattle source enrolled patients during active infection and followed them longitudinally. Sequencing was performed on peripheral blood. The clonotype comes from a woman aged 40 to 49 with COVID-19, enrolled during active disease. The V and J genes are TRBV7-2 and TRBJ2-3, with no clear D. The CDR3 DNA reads TGTGCCAGCAGCTTAGGTTACGGAGATACGCAGTATTTT. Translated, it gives CASSLGYGDTQYF.